This entry features one T cell receptor beta chain sequence. Its antigen target is currently unknown. Base qualities are not at hand, and no much larger clone is one base apart. V was cut back by 6 bases and J by 4 bases, leaving a gap of 12 bases between them. For CDR1 and CDR2, the germline V gene (reference sequence) lists MNHEY and SMNVEV. Spanning cysteine to phenylalanine, the CDR3 consists of 13 amino acids. Here the CDR3 DNA is all that survives: 39 bases in frame from base 1. The data derive from a study of blood T cell repertoires in COVID-19 (dated by TCRdb to 2018 to 2021). About the full investigation: Samples covering the acute and convalescent phases of COVID-19 were provided by collaborators in the United States, Italy and Spain. The material from the prospective study consisted of cDNA or gDNA derived from T cells, B-cell-depleted T cells, or PBMCs. The sample metadata nearly always contained a de-identified subject ID, COVID-19 status, age in years and sex. Subjects who had been exposed to COVID-19, were actively infected with it, or had recovered from it provided the deeply sampled blood TCRbeta repertoires that made up the dataset. The repertoires were made available in a free public database intended to serve as a resource for research on the immune response to SARS-CoV-2. HLA class I and class II types, where available, came from metadata supplied by the sample provider rather than from assay-based typing. Samples were obtained from the ongoing ImmuneRACE study (first 160 participants) and from 1,200 or so subjects provided by 6 global collaborators.

The immunoSEQ Assay, a bias-controlled multiplex PCR, was used to amplify TCRbeta CDR3 regions from genomic DNA. On the authors' methods: Nucleated cell counts per sample were estimated from amplification of reference gene primers within the assay. To quantify the absolute abundance of each unique TCRbeta CDR3 rearrangement, sequence reads were collapsed and filtered. Productive Simpson clonality was computed per sample as the square root of Simpson's diversity index over productive rearrangements. Sourced from immuneACCESS, this table was stored by TCRdb with only in-frame sequences that have V and J called. A share of the clones is absent; for the studies checked, an unresolved V gene accounts for under half, and the remainder has no known explanation. The V and J calls and clone size were taken over from that table, and D and trimming were inferred from the DNA. Across this sample there are 40,000 to 50,000 clones, with around 86% seen only once. About 22% of the sample rests with the top ten.

The collaborating institutions used their own protocols to collect whole blood in K2EDTA tubes. For TCRbeta analysis, collaborators shipped samples in one of three forms: frozen whole blood, isolated PBMCs, or DNA extracted from either of those sample types. Overall study outcomes, separate from this receptor: How much clinical and demographic metadata was included differed by source and by participant, and the metadata was provided uncurated.

This receptor chain uses TRBV27 and TRBJ1-2; the D gene cannot be named for sure. The TCR originated in a man aged 50 to 60 with active COVID-19. The sample comprised peripheral blood. The DNA sequence is given as TGTGCCAGCAGGTACCTAGGTAGCTATGGCTACACCTTC. It codes for CASRYLGSYGYTF.